One sample yielded the 8 T cell receptor beta chains listed below, sequenced in a study of shared clonotypes between healthy human individuals (dated by TCRdb to 2019 to 2021). To prepare the library, the immunoSEQ multiplex PCR assay was applied. What TCRdb holds here is the immuneACCESS table cut down to in-frame rearrangements. Part of the clones is not present; checked against another copy, under half of the missing clones reflect an unresolved V gene, and the others are unexplained. This sample is represented by around 750,000 clones; around 74% of them were singletons. 1.7% of the sample is taken by the ten largest. Sequences were obtained from memory CD4+ T cells sorted from blood. The sample's cell subset or site label, in plain terms: CD45RA-negative fraction. These receptors all stem from a woman in her twenties or thirties in good health.

The chain carries TRBV18 and TRBJ2-2, with D perhaps assigned TRBD1 or TRBD2 (5 bases each). Trimming took 3 bases from V and 4 from J, leaving 12 bases between them. This CDR3 spans 15 amino acids. Germline CDR1 KGHSH, CDR2 LQKENI. The CDR3 loop is CASSPIRDRTGELFF. CDR3 nucleotides: TGTGCCAGCTCACCGATAAGGGACCGCACCGGGGAGCTGTTTTTT.

This clone has only a few counts. V and J are TRBV28 and TRBJ2-3; 12 bases line up with TRBD2. Trimming at V came to 2 bases and at J to 4 bases, leaving 7 bases not matched to a gene. Germline assignment: CDR1 MDHEN and CDR2 SYDVKM. The CDR3 is 17 amino acids. The CDR3 loop reads CASSLGLGLAGSDTQYF. The CDR3 nucleotides are TGTGCCAGCAGTTTAGGGTTAGGACTAGCGGGATCAGATACGCAGTATTTT.

This sequence joins TRBV7-3 and TRBJ2-7; D gene uncertain. Germline V gene sequence: CDR1 SGHTA, CDR2 FQGTGA. This CDR3 has 15 amino acids. V was pared by 0 bases and J by 1 base, with 10 bases between. CDR3 loop: CASSLTGGKSYEQYF. In nucleotides, the CDR3 is TGTGCCAGCAGCTTAACGGGTGGTAAATCCTACGAGCAGTACTTC.

The table lists this clone with a few counts. The genes are TRBV6-1 and TRBJ2-5; 7 bases map to TRBD2. CDR1 is MNHNS, CDR2 SASEGT, per germline. The CDR3 has 15 residues. The V and J ends lost 4 bases and 5 bases, in that order; junction bases with no gene match: 10. This CDR3 is CASSGMTSYFETQYF. The CDR3 DNA follows: TGTGCCAGCAGTGGGATGACTAGCTACTTTGAGACCCAGTACTTC.

The chain carries TRBV11-2 and TRBJ2-1; TRBD1 aligns across 8 bases. The CDR3 extends over 13 amino acids. Germline V gene lookup returns CDR1 SGHAT and CDR2 FQNNGV. V lost 4 bases and J lost 7; bases outside the gene matches: 3. The CDR3 protein is CASSWRQGNEQFF. The CDR3 nucleotides are TGTGCCAGCAGCTGGAGACAGGGGAATGAGCAGTTCTTC. Filled out from reference TRBV11-2 and TRBJ2-1, the complete variable domain reads EAGVAQSPRYKIIEKRQSVAFWCNPISGHATLYWYQQILGQGPKLLIQFQNNGVVDDSQLPKDRFSAERLKGVDSTLKIQPAKLEDSAVYLCASSWRQGNEQFFGPGTRLTVL.

This sequence joins TRBV28 and TRBJ1-4; no definite D call. CDR1 is MDHEN, CDR2 SYDVKM, per germline. The CDR3 length is 12 residues. Trimming took off 5 bases at V and 8 bases at J, with 9 bases between the two ends. The CDR3 reads CASSVPGEKLFF. The CDR3 DNA is TGTGCCAGCAGTGTGCCGGGGGAAAAACTGTTTTTT.

This chain uses TRBV28 with TRBJ1-5; D remains unclear. This CDR3 spans 16 amino acids. V dropped 1 base and J dropped 2 bases, with 12 bases sitting between them. In germline, CDR1 is MDHEN, CDR2 SYDVKM. CDR3: CASSLYPMGGNQPQHF. CDR3 bases: TGTGCCAGCAGTTTATATCCCATGGGAGGCAATCAGCCCCAGCATTTT.

This clone was detected only a few times. The CDR3 nucleotides read TGTGCCAGTGAGGACAGGGAGCTATATGGCTACACCTTC. This translates into CASEDRELYGYTF. The V and J genes are TRBV6-1 and TRBJ1-2; 8 bases align to TRBD1. The junction had 8 bases not matched to a gene; V was cut back by 9 bases and J by 5 bases. The CDR3 covers 13 residues. Germline values: CDR1 MNHNS, CDR2 SASEGT.